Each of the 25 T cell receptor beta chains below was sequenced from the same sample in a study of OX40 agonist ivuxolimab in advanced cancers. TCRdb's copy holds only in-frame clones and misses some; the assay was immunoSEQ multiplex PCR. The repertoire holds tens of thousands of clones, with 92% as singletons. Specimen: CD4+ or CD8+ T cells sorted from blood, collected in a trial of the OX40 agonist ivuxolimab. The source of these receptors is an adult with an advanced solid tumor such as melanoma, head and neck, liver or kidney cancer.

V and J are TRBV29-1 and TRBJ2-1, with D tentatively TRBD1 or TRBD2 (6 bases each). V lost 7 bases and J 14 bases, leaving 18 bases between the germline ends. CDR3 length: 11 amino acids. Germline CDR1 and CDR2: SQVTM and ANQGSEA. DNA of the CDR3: TGCAGCGCCCAAGGGGGGCAGGGAAAGTTCTTC. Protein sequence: CSAQGGQGKFF.

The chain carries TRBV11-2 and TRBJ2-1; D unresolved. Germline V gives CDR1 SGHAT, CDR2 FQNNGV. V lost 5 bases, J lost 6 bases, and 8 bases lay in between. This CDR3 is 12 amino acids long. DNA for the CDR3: TGTGCCAGCAGCCCCCTGGCCAATGAGCAGTTCTTC. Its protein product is CASSPLANEQFF.

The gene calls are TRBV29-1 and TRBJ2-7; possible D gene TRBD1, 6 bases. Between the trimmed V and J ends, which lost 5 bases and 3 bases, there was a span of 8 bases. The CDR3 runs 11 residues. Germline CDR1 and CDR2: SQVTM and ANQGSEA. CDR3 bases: TGCAGCGTTCAACAGGGCTACGAGCAGTACGTC. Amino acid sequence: CSVQQGYEQYV.

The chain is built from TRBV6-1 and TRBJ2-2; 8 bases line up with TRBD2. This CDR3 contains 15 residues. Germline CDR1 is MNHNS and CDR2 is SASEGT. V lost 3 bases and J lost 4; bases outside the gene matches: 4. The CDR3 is CASSELAGTTGELFF. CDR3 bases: TGTGCCAGCAGTGAGTTAGCGGGAACCACCGGGGAGCTGTTTTTT.

The CDR3 coding sequence is TGTGCCAGCAGCTTTAGGGAATCGGAGATCTACACAGATACGCAGTATTTT. Residues: CASSFRESEIYTDTQYF. V is TRBV13 and J is TRBJ2-3; D is ambiguous. Germline values: CDR1 PRHDT, CDR2 FYEKMQ (reference sequence). Trimming pared 3 bases from V and 2 bases from J, leaving 18 bases between. This CDR3 has 17 residues.

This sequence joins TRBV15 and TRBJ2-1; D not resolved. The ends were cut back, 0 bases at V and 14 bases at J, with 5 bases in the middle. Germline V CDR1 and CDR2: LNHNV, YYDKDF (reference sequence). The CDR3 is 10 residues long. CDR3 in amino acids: CATSRDLKFF. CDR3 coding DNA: TGTGCCACCAGCAGAGATTTGAAGTTCTTC.

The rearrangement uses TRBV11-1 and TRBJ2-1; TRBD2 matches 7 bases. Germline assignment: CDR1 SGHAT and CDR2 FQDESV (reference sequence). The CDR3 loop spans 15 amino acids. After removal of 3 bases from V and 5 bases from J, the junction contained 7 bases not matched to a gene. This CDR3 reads CASSFQTSSHNEQFF. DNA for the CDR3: TGTGCCAGCAGCTTCCAGACTAGCAGTCACAATGAGCAGTTCTTC.

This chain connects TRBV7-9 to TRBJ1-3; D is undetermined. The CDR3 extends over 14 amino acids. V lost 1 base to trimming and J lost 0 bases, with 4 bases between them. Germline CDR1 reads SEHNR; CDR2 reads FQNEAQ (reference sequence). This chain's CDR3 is CASSLGSSGNTIYF. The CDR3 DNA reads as TGTGCCAGCAGCTTAGGTAGCTCTGGAAACACCATATATTTT.

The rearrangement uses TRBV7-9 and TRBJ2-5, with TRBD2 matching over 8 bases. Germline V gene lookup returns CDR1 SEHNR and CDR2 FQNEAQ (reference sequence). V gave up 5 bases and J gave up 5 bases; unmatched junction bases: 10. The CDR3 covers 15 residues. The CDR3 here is CASSRPGGAVETQYF. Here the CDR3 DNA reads TGTGCCAGCAGCCGGCCCGGGGGGGCTGTTGAGACCCAGTACTTC. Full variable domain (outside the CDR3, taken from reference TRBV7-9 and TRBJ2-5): DTGVSQNPRHKITKRGQNVTFRCDPISEHNRLYWYRQTLGQGPEFLTYFQNEAQLEKSRLLSDRFSAERPKGSFSTLEIQRTEQGDSAMYLCASSRPGGAVETQYFGPGTRLLVL.

In DNA form, the CDR3 reads TGTGCCAGCAGTCCGGGACGGGGGGCCGCCGAGACCCAGTACTTC. Residues: CASSPGRGAAETQYF. The rearrangement joins TRBV28 to TRBJ2-5, with D tentatively TRBD2 (7 bases). Germline V lookup: CDR1 MDHEN, CDR2 SYDVKM. The CDR3 loop spans 15 amino acids. The V end lost 5 bases, the J end lost 5 bases, and 18 bases lay between the germline ends.

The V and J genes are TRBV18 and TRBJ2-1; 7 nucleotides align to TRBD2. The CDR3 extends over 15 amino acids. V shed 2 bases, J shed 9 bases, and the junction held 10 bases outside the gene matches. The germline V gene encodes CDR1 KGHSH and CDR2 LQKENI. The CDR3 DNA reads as TGTGCCAGCTCACCAAGTTCGCGGGAGAGGGGTGAGCAGTTCTTC. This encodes CASSPSSRERGEQFF.

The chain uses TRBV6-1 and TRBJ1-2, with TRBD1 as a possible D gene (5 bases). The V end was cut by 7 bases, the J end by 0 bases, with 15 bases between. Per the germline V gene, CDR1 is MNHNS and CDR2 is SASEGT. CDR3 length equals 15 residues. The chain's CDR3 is CASIGGDGTNYGYTF. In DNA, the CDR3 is TGTGCCAGCATTGGTGGGGACGGGACTAACTATGGCTACACCTTC.

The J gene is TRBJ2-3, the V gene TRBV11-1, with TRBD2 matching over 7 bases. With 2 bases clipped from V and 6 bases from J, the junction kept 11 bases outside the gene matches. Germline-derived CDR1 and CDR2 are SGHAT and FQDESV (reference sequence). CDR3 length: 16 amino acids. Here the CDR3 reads CASSLSVTSPLDTQYF. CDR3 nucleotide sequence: TGTGCCAGCAGCTTATCTGTGACTAGCCCCCTGGATACGCAGTATTTT.

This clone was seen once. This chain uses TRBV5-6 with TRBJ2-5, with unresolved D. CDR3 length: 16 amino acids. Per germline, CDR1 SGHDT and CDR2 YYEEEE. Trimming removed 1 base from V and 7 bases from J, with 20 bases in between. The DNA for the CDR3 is TGTGCCAGCAGCTTGTCCCCAGCCAGATCCATCTGGACCCAGTACTTC. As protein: CASSLSPARSIWTQYF.

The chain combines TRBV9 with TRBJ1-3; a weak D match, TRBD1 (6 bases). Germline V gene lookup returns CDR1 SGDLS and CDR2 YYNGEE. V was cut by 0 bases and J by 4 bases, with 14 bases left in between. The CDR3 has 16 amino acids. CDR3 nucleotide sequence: TGTGCCAGCAGCGTAGAAGGAACAGGGAGGGGAAACACCATATATTTT. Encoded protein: CASSVEGTGRGNTIYF.

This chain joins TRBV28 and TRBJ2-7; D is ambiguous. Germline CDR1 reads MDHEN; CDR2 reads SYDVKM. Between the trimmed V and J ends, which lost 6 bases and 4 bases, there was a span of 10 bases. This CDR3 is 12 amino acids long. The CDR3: CASRKIGYEQYF. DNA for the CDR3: TGTGCCAGCAGAAAAATTGGGTACGAGCAGTACTTC.

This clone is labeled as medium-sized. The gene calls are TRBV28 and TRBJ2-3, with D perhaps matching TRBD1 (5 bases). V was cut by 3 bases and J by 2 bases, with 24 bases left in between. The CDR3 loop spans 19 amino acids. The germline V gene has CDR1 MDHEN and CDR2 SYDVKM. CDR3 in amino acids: CASSFPTLTSDTYTDTQYF. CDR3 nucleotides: TGTGCCAGCAGTTTTCCTACACTCACCTCGGACACCTACACAGATACGCAGTATTTT.

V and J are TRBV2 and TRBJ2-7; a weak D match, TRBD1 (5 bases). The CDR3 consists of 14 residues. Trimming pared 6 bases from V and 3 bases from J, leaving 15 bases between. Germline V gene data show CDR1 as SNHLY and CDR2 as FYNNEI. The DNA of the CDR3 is TGTGCCAGCAGCACCAAGCCAGGGAACTACGAGCAGTACGTC. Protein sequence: CASSTKPGNYEQYV.

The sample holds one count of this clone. The CDR3 nucleotides are TGTGCCAGCAGTGAGGGGCAGGGAGAGCGGCAAGAGACCCAGTACTTC. Translated: CASSEGQGERQETQYF. The V gene is TRBV2, the J gene TRBJ2-5; D tentatively reads TRBD1 or TRBD2 (5 bases each). The CDR3 totals 16 residues. CDR1 and CDR2 from the germline V gene are SNHLY and FYNNEI. V was cut by 3 bases and J by 2 bases, with 16 bases left in between.

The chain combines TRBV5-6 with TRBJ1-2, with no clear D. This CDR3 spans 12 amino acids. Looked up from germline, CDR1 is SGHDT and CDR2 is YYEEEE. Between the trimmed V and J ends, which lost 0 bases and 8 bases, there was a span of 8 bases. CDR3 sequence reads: CASSLVSMGYTF. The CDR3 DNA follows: TGTGCCAGCAGCTTGGTGTCTATGGGCTACACCTTC.

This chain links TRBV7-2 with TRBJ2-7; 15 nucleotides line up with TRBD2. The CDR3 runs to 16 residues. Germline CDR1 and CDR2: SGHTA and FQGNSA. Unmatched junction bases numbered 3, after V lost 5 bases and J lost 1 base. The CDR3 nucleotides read TGTGCCAGCAGCATAGGACTAGCGGGAGGGTCCTACGAGCAGTACTTC. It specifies CASSIGLAGGSYEQYF.

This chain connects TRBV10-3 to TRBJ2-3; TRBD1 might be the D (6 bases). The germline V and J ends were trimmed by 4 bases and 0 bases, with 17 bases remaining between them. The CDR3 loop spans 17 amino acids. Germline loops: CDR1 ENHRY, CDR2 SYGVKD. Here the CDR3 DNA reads TGTGCCATCAGTGGGTCCGAGACAGGACTTAGCACAGATACGCAGTATTTT. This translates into CAISGSETGLSTDTQYF.

The CDR3 nucleotides are TGTGCCAGCAGCGTAGTCACTAGCGGTTCTCTATGCGAGCAGTACGTC. Protein product: CASSVVTSGSLCEQYV. The chain employs TRBV9 and TRBJ2-7; 8 nucleotides match TRBD2. The germline gives CDR1 SGDLS, CDR2 YYNGEE. The CDR3 sequence is 16 residues long. V was clipped by 0 bases and J by 6 bases; unmatched bases: 11.

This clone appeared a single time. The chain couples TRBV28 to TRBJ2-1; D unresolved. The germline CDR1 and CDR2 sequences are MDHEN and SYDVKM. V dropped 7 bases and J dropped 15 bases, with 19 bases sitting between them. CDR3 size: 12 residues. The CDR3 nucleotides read TGTGCCAGCAATAAACTGGGATGGGGTATGTTCTTC. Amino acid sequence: CASNKLGWGMFF.

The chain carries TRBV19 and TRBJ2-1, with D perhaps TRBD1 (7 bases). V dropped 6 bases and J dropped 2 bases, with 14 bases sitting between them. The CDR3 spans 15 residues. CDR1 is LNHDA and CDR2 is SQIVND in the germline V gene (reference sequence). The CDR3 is CASSDTRGAYNEQFF. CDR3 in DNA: TGTGCCAGTAGCGATACCAGGGGGGCCTACAATGAGCAGTTCTTC.